This TCR beta chain was profiled in a study of glioma-infiltrating T cells. Overall study findings and caveats: Tissue-blood divergence was below expectation in non-neoplastic patients, above in gliomas. CDR3 overlap between tissue and blood was very small.

Trimming took 5 bases from V and 0 from J; bases not matched to a gene: 8. CDR1 is SNHLY and CDR2 is FYNNEI in the germline V gene. The CDR3 has 16 amino acids. About this clonotype: Its antigen remains unknown.

Amplification of TCR alpha and beta CDR3 regions from RNA used iRepertoire nested multiplex PCR. Input was roughly 95-450 ng of tissue mRNA or PBMC total RNA. Using its own MiXCR run on the multiplex PCR reads, TCRdb lists one record per CDR3 protein. The repertoire holds under 200,000 distinct CDR3 sequences, with around 45% as singletons. This sequence was found in a human donor with low-grade glioma or glioblastoma, undergoing nonglioma brain surgery, or in good health (not recorded which). The chain couples TRBV2 to TRBJ2-7; 9 bases align to TRBD2. The sequencing input was glioma tissue, nonneoplastic brain tissue, or PBMCs (not recorded which). The DNA of the CDR3 is TGTGCCAGCAGTCGAATCCTAGCGGGGAGCTCCTACGAGCAGTACTTC. This gives the protein CASSRILAGSSYEQYF.